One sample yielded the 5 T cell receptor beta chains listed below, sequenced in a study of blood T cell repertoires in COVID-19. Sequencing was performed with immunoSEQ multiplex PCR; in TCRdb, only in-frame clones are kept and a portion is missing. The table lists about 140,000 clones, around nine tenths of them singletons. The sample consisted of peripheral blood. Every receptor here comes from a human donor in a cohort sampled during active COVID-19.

The CDR3 spells CASSLGVEQGGEKLFF. The CDR3 coding sequence is TGCGCCAGCAGCTTGGGCGTTGAACAGGGTGGTGAAAAACTGTTTTTT. The rearrangement uses TRBV5-1 and TRBJ1-4, with D perhaps matching TRBD1 (6 bases). Germline V gene sequence: CDR1 SGHRS, CDR2 YFSETQ. Trimming left V 0 bases short and J 7 bases short, with 16 bases between. The CDR3 length is 16 residues.

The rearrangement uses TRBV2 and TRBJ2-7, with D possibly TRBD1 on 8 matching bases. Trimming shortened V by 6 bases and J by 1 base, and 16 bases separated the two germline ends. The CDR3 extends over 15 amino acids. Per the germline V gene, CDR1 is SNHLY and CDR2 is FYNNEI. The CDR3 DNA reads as TGTGCCAGCAGGCGGGGGCAGGGGGCATCCTACGAGCAGTACTTC. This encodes CASRRGQGASYEQYF.

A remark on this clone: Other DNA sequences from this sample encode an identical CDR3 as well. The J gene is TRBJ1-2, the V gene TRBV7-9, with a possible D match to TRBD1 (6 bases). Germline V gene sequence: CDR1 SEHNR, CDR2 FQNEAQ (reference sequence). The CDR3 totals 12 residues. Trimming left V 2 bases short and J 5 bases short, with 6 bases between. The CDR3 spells CASSLRGYGYTF. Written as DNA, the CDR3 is TGTGCCAGCAGCTTAAGGGGGTATGGCTACACCTTC.

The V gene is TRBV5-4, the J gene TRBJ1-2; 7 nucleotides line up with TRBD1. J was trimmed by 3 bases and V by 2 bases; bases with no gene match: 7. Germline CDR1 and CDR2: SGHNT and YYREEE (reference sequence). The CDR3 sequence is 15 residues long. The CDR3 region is CASSFDRVADYGYTF. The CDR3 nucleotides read TGTGCCAGCAGCTTCGACAGGGTGGCCGACTATGGCTACACCTTC.

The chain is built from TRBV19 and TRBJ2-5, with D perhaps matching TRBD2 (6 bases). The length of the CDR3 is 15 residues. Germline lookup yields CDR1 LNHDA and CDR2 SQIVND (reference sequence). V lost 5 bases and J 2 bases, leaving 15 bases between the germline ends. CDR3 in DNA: TGTGCCAGTAGTGTCTACGGGGGATTTCAAGAGACCCAGTACTTC. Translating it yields CASSVYGGFQETQYF.